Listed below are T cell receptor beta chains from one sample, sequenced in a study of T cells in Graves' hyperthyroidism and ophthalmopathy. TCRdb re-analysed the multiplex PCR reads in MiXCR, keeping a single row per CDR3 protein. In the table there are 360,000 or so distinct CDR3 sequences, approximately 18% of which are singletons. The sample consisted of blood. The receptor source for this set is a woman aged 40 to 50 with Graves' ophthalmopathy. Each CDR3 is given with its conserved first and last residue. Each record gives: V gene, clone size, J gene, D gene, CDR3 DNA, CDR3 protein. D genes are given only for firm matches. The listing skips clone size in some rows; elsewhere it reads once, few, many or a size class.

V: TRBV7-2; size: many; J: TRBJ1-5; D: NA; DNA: TGTGCCAGCAGCTTAGTGAGCAGGGACCAGCCCCAGCATTTT; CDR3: CASSLVSRDQPQHF
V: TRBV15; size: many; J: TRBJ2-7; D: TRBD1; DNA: TGTGCCACCAGCAGAGATGGACAGGGCTCCTACGAGCAGTACTTC; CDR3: CATSRDGQGSYEQYF
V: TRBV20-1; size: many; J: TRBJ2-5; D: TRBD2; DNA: TGCAGTGCACAACTAGCGGGAGGGCCGTGGGAGACCCAGTACTTC; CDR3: CSAQLAGGPWETQYF
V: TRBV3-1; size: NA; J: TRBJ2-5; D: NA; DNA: TGTGCCAGCAGCCAAGATACACAGAGCCAAGAGACCCAGTACTTC; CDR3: CASSQDTQSQETQYF
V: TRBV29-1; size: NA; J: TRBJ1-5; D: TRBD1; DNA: TGCAGCGTTGTGGGGACAGATCCTAATCAGCCCCAGCATTTT; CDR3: CSVVGTDPNQPQHF
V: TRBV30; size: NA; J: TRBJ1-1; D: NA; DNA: TGTGCCTGGAGTAAAATCTCGGGGAGGATGAACACTGAAGCTTTCTTT; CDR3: CAWSKISGRMNTEAFF
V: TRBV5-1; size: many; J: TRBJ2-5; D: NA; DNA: TGCGCCAGCAGCCCCGGGGTATCAGAGACCCAGTACTTC; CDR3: CASSPGVSETQYF
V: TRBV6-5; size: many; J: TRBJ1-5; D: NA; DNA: TGTGCCAGCAGTTACTGGGGGGAGGGCAATCAGCCCCAGCATTTT; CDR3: CASSYWGEGNQPQHF
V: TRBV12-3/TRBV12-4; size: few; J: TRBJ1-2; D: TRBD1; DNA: TGTGCCAGCGAGGGGGCCTCCAGCTTATATGGCTACACCTTC; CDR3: CASEGASSLYGYTF
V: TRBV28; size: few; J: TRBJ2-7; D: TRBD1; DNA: TGTGCCAGCAGCCCTCTAGACAGGGTGGACGAGCAGTACTTC; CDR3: CASSPLDRVDEQYF
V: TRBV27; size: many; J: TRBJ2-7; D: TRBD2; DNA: TGTGCCAGCAGTTTTAGCGGGAAATCCTACGAGCAGTACTTC; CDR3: CASSFSGKSYEQYF
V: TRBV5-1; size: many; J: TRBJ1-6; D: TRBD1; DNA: TGCGCCAGCAGCGAGGGACAGCGGAATTCACCCCTCCACTTT; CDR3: CASSEGQRNSPLHF
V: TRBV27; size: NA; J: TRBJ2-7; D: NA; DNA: TGTGCCAGCAGTTCCCCCGGGGCGGTGTACTTC; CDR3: CASSSPGAVYF
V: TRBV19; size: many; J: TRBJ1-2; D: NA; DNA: TGTGCCAGTACCCCTAGGGCGAACTATGGCTACACCTTC; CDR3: CASTPRANYGYTF
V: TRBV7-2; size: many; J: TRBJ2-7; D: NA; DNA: TGTGCCAGCAGCTTAGGCAGGAACTCCTACGAGCAGTACTTC; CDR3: CASSLGRNSYEQYF
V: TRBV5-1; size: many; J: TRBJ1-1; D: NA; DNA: TGTGCCAGCAGACGGGACACGAACACTGAAGCTTTCTTT; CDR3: CASRRDTNTEAFF
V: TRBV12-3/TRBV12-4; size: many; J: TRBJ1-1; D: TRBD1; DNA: TGTGCCAGCAGTCTATGGACAGGGGGCATCACTGAAGCTTTCTTT; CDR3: CASSLWTGGITEAFF
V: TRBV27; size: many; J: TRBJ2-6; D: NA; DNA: TGTGCCAGCGGGCGCTCTGGGGCCAACGTCCTGACTTTC; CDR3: CASGRSGANVLTF
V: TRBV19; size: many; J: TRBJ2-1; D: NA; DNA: TGTGCCAGTGGGACGGCGGGACCTAACAATGAGCAGTTCTTC; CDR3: CASGTAGPNNEQFF
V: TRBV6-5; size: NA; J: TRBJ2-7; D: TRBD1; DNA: TGTGCCAGCAGTTACAGTAGGGGGCCCTACGAGCAGTACTTC; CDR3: CASSYSRGPYEQYF
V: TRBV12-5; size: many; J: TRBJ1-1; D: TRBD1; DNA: TGTGCTAGTGGCCCGGGGGGGACAGCACAGAGTGAAGCTTTCTTT; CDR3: CASGPGGTAQSEAFF
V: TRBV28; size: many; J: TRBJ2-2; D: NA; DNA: TGTGCCAGCAGAGCTAGCTTCGGCGGGGAGCTGTTTTTT; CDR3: CASRASFGGELFF
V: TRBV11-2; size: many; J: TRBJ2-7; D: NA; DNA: TGTGCCAGCAGCTTAGGTTCCGTCTTGGAGCAGTACTTC; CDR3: CASSLGSVLEQYF
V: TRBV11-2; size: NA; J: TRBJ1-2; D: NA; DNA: TGTGCCAGCAGCTTAGAAAGCGGGCAGAGGAACTATGGCTACACCTTC; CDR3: CASSLESGQRNYGYTF
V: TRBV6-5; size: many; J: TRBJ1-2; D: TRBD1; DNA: TGTGCCAGCACCGCGGGACAGAACTATGGCTACACCTTC; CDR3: CASTAGQNYGYTF
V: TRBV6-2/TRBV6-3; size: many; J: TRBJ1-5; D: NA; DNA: TGTGCCAGCAGTTACTCCAGGGTTCTACAGCCCCAGCATTTT; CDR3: CASSYSRVLQPQHF
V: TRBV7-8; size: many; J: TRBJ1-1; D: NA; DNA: TGTGCCAGCAGCTCCAAGCCGGGGGACACTGAAGCTTTCTTT; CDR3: CASSSKPGDTEAFF
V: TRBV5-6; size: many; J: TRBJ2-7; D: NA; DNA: TGTGCCAGCAGCTTGAGACCGACCTACGAGCAGTACTTC; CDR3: CASSLRPTYEQYF
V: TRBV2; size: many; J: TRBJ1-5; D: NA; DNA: TGTGCCAGCAGTGAGGACGGCTCCGGACAGCCCCAGCATTTT; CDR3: CASSEDGSGQPQHF
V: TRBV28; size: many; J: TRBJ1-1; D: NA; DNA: TGTGCCAGCAGACGCGGGGGCAGGAACACTGAAGCTTTCTTT; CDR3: CASRRGGRNTEAFF
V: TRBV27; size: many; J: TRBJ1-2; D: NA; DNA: TGTGCCAGCAGTTTCTGGGGGAGCAATAACTATGGCTACACCTTC; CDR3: CASSFWGSNNYGYTF
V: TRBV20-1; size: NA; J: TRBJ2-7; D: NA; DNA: TGCAGTGCTAGAGATGCCGGGACCTCCTACGAGCAGTACTTC; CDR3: CSARDAGTSYEQYF
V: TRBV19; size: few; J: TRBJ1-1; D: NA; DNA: TGTGCCAGCCACCCGAACAAGAACACTGAAGCTTTCTTT; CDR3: CASHPNKNTEAFF
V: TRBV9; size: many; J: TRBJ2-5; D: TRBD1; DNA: TGTGCCAGCAGCGTAGGGACAGGCCAAGAGACCCAGTACTTC; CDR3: CASSVGTGQETQYF
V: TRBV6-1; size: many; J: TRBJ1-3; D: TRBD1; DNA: TGTGCCAGCACGGCCAGGGGGGCGCAGGGAAACACCATATATTTT; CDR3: CASTARGAQGNTIYF
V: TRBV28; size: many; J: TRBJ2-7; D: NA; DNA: TGTGCCAGCAGTTCATGGCCAGGCCACACCTACGAGCAGTACTTC; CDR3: CASSSWPGHTYEQYF
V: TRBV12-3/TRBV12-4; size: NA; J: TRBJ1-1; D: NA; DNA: TGTGCCAGCAGCCCCCATGAGAGCACTGAAGCTTTCTTT; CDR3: CASSPHESTEAFF
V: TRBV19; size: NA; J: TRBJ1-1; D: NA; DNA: TGTGCCAGTAGTATAAGTCCCGCCACTGAAGCTTTCTTT; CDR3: CASSISPATEAFF
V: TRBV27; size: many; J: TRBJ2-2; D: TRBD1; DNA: TGTGCCAGCCTCGGACAGGAAAGGAGCGGGGAGCTGTTTTTT; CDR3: CASLGQERSGELFF
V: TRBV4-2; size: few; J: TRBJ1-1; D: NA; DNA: TGTGCCAGCGCTAGGACGTCGGGGGATGGGTACACTGAAGCTTTCTTT; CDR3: CASARTSGDGYTEAFF
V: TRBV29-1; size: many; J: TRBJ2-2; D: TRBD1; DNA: TGCAGCGGGCGGACAGGGCGGACCGGGGAGCTGTTTTTT; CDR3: CSGRTGRTGELFF
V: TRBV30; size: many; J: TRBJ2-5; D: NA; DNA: TGTGCCTTTGGCAGCGTGGAGACCCAGTACTTC; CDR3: CAFGSVETQYF
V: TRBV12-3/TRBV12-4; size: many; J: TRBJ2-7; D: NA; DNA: TGTGCCAGCAGTTTTATGGGGGCCCCGTTCTACGAGCAGTACTTC; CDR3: CASSFMGAPFYEQYF
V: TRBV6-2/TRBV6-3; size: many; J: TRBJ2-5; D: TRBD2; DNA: TGTGCCAGCAGTTGGGTAGCGGGAGCTGGATTGAGTGAGACCCAGTACTTC; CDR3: CASSWVAGAGLSETQYF
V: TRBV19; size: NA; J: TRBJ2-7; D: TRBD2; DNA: TGTGCCAGTAGTCCTAGCGGGTTGGGCTCCTACGAGCAGTACTTC; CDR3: CASSPSGLGSYEQYF
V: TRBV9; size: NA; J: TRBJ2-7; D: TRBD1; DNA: TGTGCCAGCAGAAAGCCCAGGACAGGGAGCTCCTACGAGCAGTACTTC; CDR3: CASRKPRTGSSYEQYF
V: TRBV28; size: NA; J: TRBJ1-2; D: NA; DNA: TGTGCCAGCAGTTTTCGCACAGTTAACTATGGCTACACCTTC; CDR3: CASSFRTVNYGYTF
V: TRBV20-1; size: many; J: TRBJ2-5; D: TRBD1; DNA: TGCAGTGCTAGTCCCGGGACAGGGGATGAGACCCAGTACTTC; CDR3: CSASPGTGDETQYF
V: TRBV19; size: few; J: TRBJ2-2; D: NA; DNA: TGTGCCAGTAGATGGGCCCGCAATATTCGAGACACCGGGGAGCTGTTTTTT; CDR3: CASRWARNIRDTGELFF
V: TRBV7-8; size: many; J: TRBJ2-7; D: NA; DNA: TGTGCCAGCAGTGTTTCGGGTAGCGACGAGCAGTACTTC; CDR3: CASSVSGSDEQYF
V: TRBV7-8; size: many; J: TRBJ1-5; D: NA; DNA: TGTGCCAGCAGCCCTTCGGGGTCCAAGGATCAGCCCCAGCATTTT; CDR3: CASSPSGSKDQPQHF